This T cell receptor beta chain is from a study of identical twins. This clonotype was seen more than once but under ten times. TCRdb re-called the 5' RACE reads through MiXCR, storing one row per CDR3 protein. This sample has over 600,000 distinct CDR3 sequences, with 21% found just once. These same records also appear under a second study, on T cells expressing NK-cell markers.

The source material was PBMCs. The clonotype originates from a woman between 18 and 30 years old in good health.

The CDR3 here is CASSQSSGTQYGYTF. CDR3 DNA sequence: TGTGCCAGCTCACAAAGTTCCGGGACCCAGTATGGCTACACCTTC. The rearrangement links TRBV18 to TRBJ1-2; TRBD1 might be the D (5 bases). The V gene's germline CDR1 is KGHSH and CDR2 LQKENI. Deletions cut 4 bases from V and 5 bases from J, with 17 bases between. The CDR3 sequence is 15 residues long.